This T cell receptor (beta chain) was retrieved from a study of cytomegalovirus exposure and HLA in healthy donors. Study-level findings and limits: There were some public TCRs occurring in many donors, but most TCR sequences were rare. Earlier analysis looked at TCR beta V segments, and most were productive about 87% or about 30% of the time.

It was with 60 Vbeta and 13 Jbeta primers that the PCR ran. Using immunoSEQ multiplex PCR, the repertoire was profiled, and TCRdb retains in-frame clones only, with some absent. The sample holds about 150,000 clones, roughly 62% seen once. This CDR3 has 15 residues. CDR1 SGHVS and CDR2 FNYEAQ come from the germline V gene. V dropped 5 bases and J dropped 3; count of bases not matched to a gene: 7. This clone appeared a few times. What it recognizes is unknown. The gene calls are TRBV7-6 and TRBJ2-7; 10 bases line up with TRBD1. The sequenced sample consisted of PBMCs. The source of this sequence is a man between 60 and 70 years old in good health and CMV-seronegative. Written as DNA, the CDR3 is TGTGCCAGCAGCCCAGAGGGGACAGGGGTCTACGAGCAGTACTTC. Translation: CASSPEGTGVYEQYF.